The clone carrying this T cell receptor (beta chain) has just a few counts. TCRdb re-analysed the 5' RACE reads in MiXCR, keeping a single row per CDR3 protein. The profile covers about 9,100 distinct CDR3 sequences, with 60% appearing a single time and 6% to 7% taken by the ten largest. This CDR3 has 11 residues. Trimming took 5 bases from V and 9 from J, leaving 11 bases between them. Germline V gene sequence: CDR1 DFQATT, CDR2 SNEGSKA (reference sequence). This clonotype was sampled from a female donor with breast cancer. V and J are TRBV20-1 and TRBJ2-1; D call uncertain. Sequencing used tumor-infiltrating memory CD4+ T cells sorted from the breast tumor. Subset meaning: memory CD4+ T cells, CD4+CD45RO+CD25-. Written as DNA, the CDR3 is TGCAGTGCTGACCAAGGCCGTGAGCAGTTCTTC. Protein sequence: CSADQGREQFF.